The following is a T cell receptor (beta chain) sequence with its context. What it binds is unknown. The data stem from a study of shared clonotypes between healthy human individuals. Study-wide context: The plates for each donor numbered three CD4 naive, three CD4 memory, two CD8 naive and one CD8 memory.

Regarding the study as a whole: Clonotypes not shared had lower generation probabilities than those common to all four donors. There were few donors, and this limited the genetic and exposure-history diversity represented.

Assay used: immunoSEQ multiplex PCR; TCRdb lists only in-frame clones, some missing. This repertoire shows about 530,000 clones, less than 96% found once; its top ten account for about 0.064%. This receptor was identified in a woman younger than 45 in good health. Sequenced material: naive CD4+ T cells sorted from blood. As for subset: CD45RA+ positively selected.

This CDR3 reads CASSLIAGSNEQFF. CDR3 DNA: TGTGCCAGCAGTTTAATAGCGGGTTCCAATGAGCAGTTCTTC. The chain joins TRBV27 to TRBJ2-1; 7 bases are shared with TRBD2. The CDR3 length is 14 residues. Looked up from germline, CDR1 is MNHEY and CDR2 is SMNVEV (reference sequence). V gave up 2 bases and J gave up 6 bases; unmatched junction bases: 4.